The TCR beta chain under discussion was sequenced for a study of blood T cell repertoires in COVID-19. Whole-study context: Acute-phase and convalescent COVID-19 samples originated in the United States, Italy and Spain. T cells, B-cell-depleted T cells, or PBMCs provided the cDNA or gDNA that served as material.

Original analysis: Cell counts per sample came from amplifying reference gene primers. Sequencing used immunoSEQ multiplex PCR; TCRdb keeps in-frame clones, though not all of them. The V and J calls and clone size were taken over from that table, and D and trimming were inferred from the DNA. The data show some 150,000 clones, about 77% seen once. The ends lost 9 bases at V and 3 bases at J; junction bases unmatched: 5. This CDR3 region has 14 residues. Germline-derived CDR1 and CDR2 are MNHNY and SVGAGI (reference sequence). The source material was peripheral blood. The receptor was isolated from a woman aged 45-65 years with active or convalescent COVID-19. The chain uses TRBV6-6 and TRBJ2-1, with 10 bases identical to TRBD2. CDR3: CASRLAGDYNEQFF. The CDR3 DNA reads TGTGCCAGTCGACTAGCGGGTGACTACAATGAGCAGTTCTTC.